This entry lists 26 T cell receptor beta chains sequenced from one sample in a study of T cells in localized non-small cell lung cancer. Only in-frame clones appear in the TCRdb table, and some are missing; sequencing was by immunoSEQ multiplex PCR. The data hold around 50,000 clones, with over 80% observed a single time. This specimen consisted of peripheral blood, obtained before any cancer treatment. The receptors originated from a female donor over 55 with stage II squamous cell lung carcinoma.

The genes are TRBV5-1 and TRBJ2-3; D perhaps matches TRBD1 (5 bases). Germline V gene data show CDR1 as SGHRS and CDR2 as YFSETQ. The length of the CDR3 is 13 residues. The V end was cut by 0 bases, the J end by 6 bases, with 8 bases between. CDR3 protein: CASSLEGVDTQYF. In DNA, the CDR3 is TGCGCCAGCAGCTTGGAAGGGGTGGATACGCAGTATTTT. The complete variable domain, with remaining parts taken from reference TRBV5-1 and TRBJ2-3, reads KAGVTQTPRYLIKTRGQQVTLSCSPISGHRSVSWYQQTPGQGLQFLFEYFSETQRNKGNFPGRFSGRQFSNSRSEMNVSTLELGDSALYLCASSLEGVDTQYFGPGTRLTVL.

The chain is built from TRBV5-1 and TRBJ1-1; D is undetermined. The CDR3 is made up of 15 amino acids. Looked up from germline, CDR1 is SGHRS and CDR2 is YFSETQ. Trimming removed 0 bases from V and 3 bases from J, with 12 bases in between. DNA for the CDR3: TGCGCCAGCAGCTTGGGGGCAGGCTGGGACACTGAAGCTTTCTTT. This sequence encodes CASSLGAGWDTEAFF.

The table lists this clone with a count of one. The chain joins TRBV10-3 to TRBJ1-6; the D gene is possibly TRBD1 (6 bases). Germline CDR1 is ENHRY and CDR2 is SYGVKD. CDR3 length: 14 amino acids. Trimming took 11 bases from V and 6 from J, leaving 17 bases between them. This CDR3 is CAVQDRQANSPLHF. CDR3 bases: TGTGCCGTCCAAGACAGACAGGCTAATTCACCCCTCCACTTT.

The chain combines TRBV7-9 with TRBJ1-1, with TRBD1 matching over 7 bases. The CDR3 runs to 14 residues. The germline V gene has CDR1 SEHNR and CDR2 FQNEAQ (reference sequence). J was trimmed by 1 base and V by 4 bases; bases with no gene match: 3. CDR3: CASSSTGKNTEAFF. In DNA form, the CDR3 reads TGTGCCAGCAGCTCGACAGGGAAGAACACTGAAGCTTTCTTT.

The rearrangement joins TRBV6-6 to TRBJ2-7; no firm D call. The CDR3 extends over 15 amino acids. Germline V gene lookup returns CDR1 MNHNY and CDR2 SVGAGI (reference sequence). V lost 5 bases and J lost 0, with 14 bases in between. The CDR3 region has the DNA TGTGCCAGCAGTCCCCGAACGCCGAGCTCCTACGAGCAGTACTTC. This gives the protein CASSPRTPSSYEQYF.

CDR3 bases: TGTGCCATCAGTGAGTCGCGGCAGCAGAACACTGAAGCTTTCTTT. Translating gives CAISESRQQNTEAFF. The chain recombines TRBV10-3 with TRBJ1-1, with D unresolved. The germline V gene has CDR1 ENHRY and CDR2 SYGVKD. Trimming pared 0 bases from V and 1 base from J, leaving 9 bases between. This CDR3 contains 15 residues.

This clone has just one count. The V call is TRBV5-4, the J call TRBJ1-1; the D gene is possibly TRBD1 (5 bases). The CDR3 totals 19 residues. V lost 4 bases, J lost 3 bases, and 28 bases lay in between. CDR1 and CDR2 (germline): SGHNT, YYREEE (reference sequence). CDR3 sequence reads: CASSPLPTRTDPGDTEAFF. CDR3 bases: TGTGCCAGCAGCCCCCTCCCTACCAGGACCGACCCGGGGGACACTGAAGCTTTCTTT.

The J gene is TRBJ1-5, the V gene TRBV2; D ambiguous. Germline V gene lookup returns CDR1 SNHLY and CDR2 FYNNEI. The CDR3 has 15 residues. V lost 7 bases and J lost 1, with 14 bases in between. The CDR3 spells CASTRTPVSNQPQHF. CDR3 coding DNA: TGTGCCAGCACCAGGACCCCCGTGAGCAATCAGCCCCAGCATTTT.

This clone was counted between two and nine times. The V gene is TRBV19, the J gene TRBJ1-2, with 9 positions matching TRBD1. Germline V gives CDR1 LNHDA, CDR2 SQIVND (reference sequence). This CDR3 has 18 residues. The V and J ends lost 5 bases and 2 bases, in that order; junction bases with no gene match: 15. The CDR3 nucleotides are TGTGCCAGTAGTTTTTTACCGGGACAGGGAAGGGAGAACTATGGCTACACCTTC. The encoded protein is CASSFLPGQGRENYGYTF.

This chain uses TRBV15 with TRBJ1-2; possibly TRBD1 for D (5 bases). V was clipped by 0 bases and J by 3 bases, with 14 bases between them. Germline CDR1 reads LNHNV; CDR2 reads YYDKDF (reference sequence). The CDR3 has 16 amino acids. CDR3 in amino acids: CATSRDPSQGDYGYTF. The CDR3 region has the DNA TGTGCCACCAGCAGAGATCCGTCTCAGGGCGACTATGGCTACACCTTC.

The chain uses TRBV29-1 and TRBJ2-3; D remains unclear. V dropped 3 bases and J dropped 0 bases, with 13 bases sitting between them. CDR1 SQVTM and CDR2 ANQGSEA come from the germline V gene. The CDR3 spans 15 residues. CDR3 sequence reads: CSVDYRKESTDTQYF. The CDR3, as DNA: TGCAGCGTTGATTATAGGAAAGAAAGCACAGATACGCAGTATTTT.

This rearrangement joins TRBV2 to TRBJ2-7, with TRBD1 as a possible D gene (5 bases). The CDR3 is 13 residues long. The germline CDR1 and CDR2 sequences are SNHLY and FYNNEI. V was trimmed by 7 bases and J by 3 bases, leaving 13 bases between them. The CDR3 nucleotides are TGTGCCAGCAAGTTTGACAGCAGCTACGAGCAGTACTTC. It yields the protein CASKFDSSYEQYF.

This clone is classed as medium-sized. This chain links TRBV7-3 with TRBJ1-1; a weak D match, TRBD1 (5 bases). CDR3 size: 12 residues. V shed 5 bases and J shed 7 bases, with 11 bases lying between them. Germline V CDR1 and CDR2: SGHTA, FQGTGA. The CDR3 loop reads CASSGAGIEAFF. The CDR3 nucleotides read TGTGCCAGCAGCGGGGCCGGGATTGAAGCTTTCTTT. Looking up the rest from reference TRBV7-3 and TRBJ1-1 gives the full variable domain: GAGVSQTPSNKVTEKGKYVELRCDPISGHTALYWYRQSLGQGPEFLIYFQGTGAADDSGLPNDRFFAVRPEGSVSTLKIQRTERGDSAVYLCASSGAGIEAFFGQGTRLTVV.

This clone was observed a few times. This chain links TRBV18 with TRBJ2-7, with unresolved D. The CDR3 has 15 residues. CDR1 is KGHSH and CDR2 is LQKENI in the germline V gene. The ends were cut back, 2 bases at V and 2 bases at J, with 13 bases in the middle. The CDR3 DNA sequence: TGTGCCAGCTCACCAGCGACACCGATTCCCTACGAGCAGTACTTC. This gives the protein CASSPATPIPYEQYF.

The gene calls are TRBV6-1 and TRBJ1-1; D gene ambiguous. The germline V gene has CDR1 MNHNS and CDR2 SASEGT. The V end lost 7 bases, the J end lost 1 base, and 10 bases lay between the germline ends. The CDR3 sequence is 13 residues long. The CDR3 is CASNQKRNTEAFF. In DNA, the CDR3 is TGTGCCAGCAACCAAAAGAGGAACACTGAAGCTTTCTTT.

This chain connects TRBV6-1 to TRBJ1-2, with D uncertain. Germline V gene sequence: CDR1 MNHNS, CDR2 SASEGT. Between the trimmed V and J ends, which lost 2 bases and 8 bases, there was a span of 21 bases. This CDR3 has 16 amino acids. The CDR3 protein is CASSEQARLSPRGYTF. DNA of the CDR3: TGTGCCAGCAGTGAACAGGCCCGGTTGAGCCCGAGGGGCTACACCTTC.

The chain is built from TRBV4-3 and TRBJ2-7; D unresolved. This CDR3 has 15 residues. Trimming cost V 1 base and J 0 bases, with 10 bases left between them. In germline, CDR1 is LGHNA, CDR2 YSLEER. In nucleotides, the CDR3 is TGCGCCAGCAGCCAAGCAGCGTCGAGCTCCTACGAGCAGTACTTC. This translates into CASSQAASSSYEQYF.

This rearrangement joins TRBV9 to TRBJ2-7, with D possibly matching TRBD2 (6 bases). The CDR3 runs to 12 residues. The V gene's germline CDR1 is SGDLS and CDR2 YYNGEE. The V end lost 0 bases, the J end lost 6 bases, and 7 bases lay between the germline ends. The DNA of the CDR3 is TGTGCCAGCAGCGTAGCGGAGGGCGAGCAGTACTTC. Protein: CASSVAEGEQYF. Variable domain in full (rest from reference TRBV9 and TRBJ2-7): DSGVTQTPKHLITATGQRVTLRCSPRSGDLSVYWYQQSLDQGLQFLIQYYNGEERAKGNILERFSAQQFPDLHSELNLSSLELGDSALYFCASSVAEGEQYFGPGTRLTVT.

J is TRBJ2-2 and V is TRBV5-4; 10 positions match TRBD1. The CDR3 loop spans 16 amino acids. CDR1 is SGHNT, CDR2 YYREEE, per germline (reference sequence). The V segment lost 3 bases and the J segment 5 bases; nucleotides outside the gene matches: 7. The CDR3 here is CASSWPGTGATGELFF. DNA of the CDR3: TGTGCCAGCAGCTGGCCCGGGACAGGGGCGACCGGGGAGCTGTTTTTT. The whole variable domain, filled in from reference TRBV5-4 and TRBJ2-2, reads ETGVTQSPTHLIKTRGQQVTLRCSSQSGHNTVSWYQQALGQGPQFIFQYYREEENGRGNFPPRFSGLQFPNYSSELNVNALELDDSALYLCASSWPGTGATGELFFGEGSRLTVL.

The chain couples TRBV6-5 to TRBJ1-2, with 11 bases lining up with TRBD1. Germline V gene lookup returns CDR1 MNHEY and CDR2 SVGAGI. This CDR3 spans 15 amino acids. J lost 4 bases, V lost 6 bases, and 7 bases had no gene match. Here the CDR3 reads CASRGGTGGGYGYTF. Written as DNA, the CDR3 is TGTGCCAGCAGGGGCGGGACAGGGGGGGGCTATGGCTACACCTTC.

The J gene is TRBJ2-2, the V gene TRBV7-8, with D uncertain. Germline V gene sequence: CDR1 SGHVS, CDR2 FQNEAQ. This CDR3 region has 13 residues. V lost 4 bases and J 2 bases, leaving 5 bases between the germline ends. Here the CDR3 DNA reads TGTGCCAGCAGCTCTTCTAACACCGGGGAGCTGTTTTTT. Translating gives CASSSSNTGELFF.

The rearrangement links TRBV5-4 to TRBJ2-1; D perhaps matches TRBD1 (5 bases). The CDR3 loop spans 16 amino acids. V was cut by 4 bases and J by 0 bases, with 14 bases left in between. In germline, CDR1 is SGHNT, CDR2 YYREEE (reference sequence). The CDR3 DNA is TGTGCCAGCAGCCCCATCAGGGATAGCTCCTACAATGAGCAGTTCTTC. Translated: CASSPIRDSSYNEQFF.

The rearrangement uses TRBV9 and TRBJ1-1, with a tentative D call TRBD1 (6 bases). Germline assignment: CDR1 SGDLS and CDR2 YYNGEE. CDR3 length: 15 amino acids. Between the trimmed V and J ends, which lost 3 bases and 0 bases, there was a span of 12 bases. The CDR3 here is CASSATGLMNTEAFF. The CDR3 DNA is TGTGCCAGCAGCGCGACAGGCCTCATGAACACTGAAGCTTTCTTT. Full variable domain (remainder filled in from reference TRBV9 and TRBJ1-1): DSGVTQTPKHLITATGQRVTLRCSPRSGDLSVYWYQQSLDQGLQFLIQYYNGEERAKGNILERFSAQQFPDLHSELNLSSLELGDSALYFCASSATGLMNTEAFFGQGTRLTVV.

The V gene is TRBV6-1, the J gene TRBJ1-2; the D is unclear. V lost 8 bases to trimming and J lost 2 bases, with 12 bases between them. CDR3 length equals 13 residues. Germline CDR1 reads MNHNS; CDR2 reads SASEGT. CDR3 residues: CASLNRVNYGYTF. CDR3 DNA: TGTGCCAGCTTAAATAGGGTGAACTATGGCTACACCTTC.

This clone was picked up a small number of times. The chain couples TRBV10-3 to TRBJ1-6, with D unresolved. Trimming took 0 bases from V and 11 from J, leaving 8 bases between them. CDR3 length: 13 residues. Germline CDR1 is ENHRY and CDR2 is SYGVKD. The CDR3 loop is CAISESTGTPLHF. CDR3 nucleotides: TGTGCCATCAGTGAGTCGACGGGGACACCCCTCCACTTT.

The chain has TRBV7-3 and TRBJ1-2; D possibly corresponds to TRBD1 (5 bases). The V end lost 1 base, the J end lost 1 base, and 7 bases lay between the germline ends. The CDR3 length is 14 residues. Per germline, CDR1 SGHTA and CDR2 FQGTGA. This chain's CDR3 is CASSLNGGNYGYTF. The CDR3 DNA follows: TGTGCCAGCAGCTTAAATGGGGGTAACTATGGCTACACCTTC.